This entry is about one T cell receptor beta chain. The CDR3 is 14 amino acids. Germline CDR1 ENHRY, CDR2 SYGVKD. Losses at the gene ends were 8 bases for V and 2 bases for J; bases not matched to a gene: 7. In the study's own analysis: For nucleated cells, counts were estimated from reference gene primer amplification. Generated by immunoSEQ multiplex PCR, the TCRdb table keeps only in-frame clones and is missing some. The V and J calls and clone size come from that table; D and trimming were worked out from the DNA. Among about 220,000 clones listed, roughly 84% were seen once. The data stem from a study of blood T cell repertoires in COVID-19.

The clonotype originates from an elderly woman with acute or convalescent COVID-19. The sequenced material came from peripheral blood. The chain combines TRBV10-3 with TRBJ2-7; 9 bases are shared with TRBD1. The CDR3 reads CAISLGQGPYEQYF. CDR3 DNA: TGTGCCATCTCCCTGGGACAGGGCCCCTACGAGCAGTACTTC.